This T cell receptor beta chain came from a study of PD-L1 blockade in urothelial cancer. Study-level information: Researchers looked at the blood 3 weeks (second dose) and 6 weeks after treatment began.

Time point in this sample: peripheral blood 6 weeks after treatment start. TCRdb's copy holds only in-frame clones and misses some; the assay was immunoSEQ multiplex PCR. There are over 70,000 clones in the sample; approximately 87% occur only once, and around 8% lies in the top ten. The length of the CDR3 is 14 residues. V lost 2 bases and J 2 bases, leaving 9 bases between the germline ends. In germline, CDR1 is SGHTA, CDR2 FQGNSA. This TCR was sampled from a man in his 70s with urothelial cancer. Sequencing was performed on PBMCs, taken around atezolizumab (anti-PD-L1) treatment. The chain uses TRBV7-2 and TRBJ1-1; TRBD1 is a possible D gene (5 bases). As DNA, the CDR3 is TGTGCCAGCAGCTTAAGACAGCTTAACACTGAAGCTTTCTTT. It codes for CASSLRQLNTEAFF.